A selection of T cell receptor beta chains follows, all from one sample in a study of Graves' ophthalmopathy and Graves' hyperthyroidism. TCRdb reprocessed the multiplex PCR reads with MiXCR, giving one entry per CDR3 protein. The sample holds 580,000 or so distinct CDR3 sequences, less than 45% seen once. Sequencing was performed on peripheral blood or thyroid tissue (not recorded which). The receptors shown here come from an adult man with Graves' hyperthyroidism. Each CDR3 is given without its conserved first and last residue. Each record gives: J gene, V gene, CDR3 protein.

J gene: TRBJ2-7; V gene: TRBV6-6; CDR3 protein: ASSYTQGQLTYEQY
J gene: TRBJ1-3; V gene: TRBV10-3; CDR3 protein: AISQQGVSGNTIY
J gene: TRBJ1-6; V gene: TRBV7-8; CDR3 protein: ASSLSAGMASPLH
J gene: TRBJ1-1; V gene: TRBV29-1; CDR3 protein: SVEEGTPSRNTEAF
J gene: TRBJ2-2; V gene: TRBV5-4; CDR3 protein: ASSPTTGELF
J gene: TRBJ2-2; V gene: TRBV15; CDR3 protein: ATSRDKRGNTGELF
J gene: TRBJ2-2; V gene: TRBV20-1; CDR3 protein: SARDTRGGNTGELF
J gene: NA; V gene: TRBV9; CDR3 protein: ASSVAGSYNEQF
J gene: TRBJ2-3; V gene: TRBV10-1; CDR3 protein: ASSEYGTSGNTESTDTQY
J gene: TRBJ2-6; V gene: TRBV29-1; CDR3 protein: SVERGQGANVLT
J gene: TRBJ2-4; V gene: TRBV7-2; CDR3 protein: ASSLYSGPENIQY
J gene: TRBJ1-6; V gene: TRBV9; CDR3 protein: ASSGGQSLSYDSPLH
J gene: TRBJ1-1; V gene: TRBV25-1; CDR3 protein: ASTGQGGTEAF
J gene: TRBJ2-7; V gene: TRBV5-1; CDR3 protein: ASSLATPVTSYEQY
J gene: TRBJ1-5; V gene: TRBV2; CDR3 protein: ASSDGGYQPQH
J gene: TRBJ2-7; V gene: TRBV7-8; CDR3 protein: ASSLRRGADEQY
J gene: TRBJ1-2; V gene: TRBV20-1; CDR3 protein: SAWDRDGYT
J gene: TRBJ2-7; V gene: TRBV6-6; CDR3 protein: ASSPGASYEQY
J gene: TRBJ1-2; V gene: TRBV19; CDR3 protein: ASSRGWANYGYT
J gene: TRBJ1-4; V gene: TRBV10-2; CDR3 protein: ASSDAGYSKTESTNEKLF
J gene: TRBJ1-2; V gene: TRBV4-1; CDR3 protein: ASSQEGVRQRLYGYT
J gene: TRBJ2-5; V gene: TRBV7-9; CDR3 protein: ASSYTGLQETQY
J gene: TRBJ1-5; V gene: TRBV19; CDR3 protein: ASSIRGARLH
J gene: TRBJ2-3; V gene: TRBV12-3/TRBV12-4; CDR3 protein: ASRALQGSEY
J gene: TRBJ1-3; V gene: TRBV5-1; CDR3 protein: ASSPLQGGGRNTIY
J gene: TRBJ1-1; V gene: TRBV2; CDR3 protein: ASKPGMNTEAF
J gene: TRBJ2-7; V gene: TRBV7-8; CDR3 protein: ASSSTAGGVHEQY
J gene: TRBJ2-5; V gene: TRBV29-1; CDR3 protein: SPRLDSPGETQY
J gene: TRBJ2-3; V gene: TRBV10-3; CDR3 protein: ASSESSGATDTQY
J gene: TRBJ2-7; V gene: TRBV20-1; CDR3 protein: SASFGQAQY
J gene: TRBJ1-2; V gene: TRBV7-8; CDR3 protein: ASSFPGGINYGYT
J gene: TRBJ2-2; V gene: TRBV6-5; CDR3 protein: ASSYHAAGELF